This TCR beta chain was identified during a study of blood T cell repertoires in COVID-19. Study details: T cells, B-cell-depleted T cells, or PBMCs supplied cDNA or gDNA.

In germline, CDR1 is MGHRA, CDR2 YSYEKL. The V gene end was trimmed by 0 bases and the J gene end by 7 bases; junction bases not matched to a gene: 9. CDR3 size: 16 residues. Original processing notes: Amplifying reference gene primers gave estimates of nucleated cell counts. Clones were read by immunoSEQ multiplex PCR, and TCRdb kept only the in-frame ones, dropping some. The V and J calls and clone size were taken over from that table, and D and trimming were inferred from the DNA. In the table there are some 80,000 clones, 90% of which are singletons. The TCR sequence derives from a human donor in a cohort sampled during active COVID-19. Source material: peripheral blood. The V gene is TRBV4-1, the J gene TRBJ2-7, with TRBD2 matching over 10 bases. The DNA for the CDR3 is TGCGCCAGCAGCCAAGATCTCCCTAGCGGGAGTTTTGAGCAGTACTTC. This codes for CASSQDLPSGSFEQYF.